A selection of T cell receptor beta chains follows, all from one sample in a study of vaccination effects on CD4 cells after COVID-19. This table comes from immunoSEQ multiplex PCR, and its TCRdb copy is limited to in-frame clones, with some not included. The sample holds approximately 30,000 clones; 65% to 75% are singletons and the top ten take over 9.5%. The antigens for these receptors are not known. This sample comprised CD4+ T cells from PBMCs cultured with SARS-CoV-2 spike peptides, obtained before COVID-19 vaccination. The receptors here all came from a human donor who received a COVID-19 vaccine. Both conserved end residues are part of each CDR3. A D gene is named only where the DNA matches it firmly. Size tells how often a clone was seen (once, few, many) or the class of an expanded clone, and some rows leave it out.

D | size | J | V | DNA | CDR3
- | - | TRBJ1-2 | TRBV2 | TGTGCCAGCACGGCGGGGAACTATGGCTACACCTTC | CASTAGNYGYTF
TRBD1 | - | TRBJ1-2 | TRBV2 | TGTGCCAGCAGCGGGACAGGGGGCGCGGGTGGCTACACCTTC | CASSGTGGAGGYTF
TRBD2 | few | TRBJ2-7 | TRBV7-8 | TGTGCCAGCAGCTTAGCCCGACTAGCGCGCCCAGTCTACGAGCAGTACTTC | CASSLARLARPVYEQYF
TRBD1 | once | TRBJ1-2 | TRBV11-2 | TGTGCCAGCAGGGCCACAGGGGGCACGTATGGCTACACCTTC | CASRATGGTYGYTF
- | once | TRBJ1-4 | TRBV2 | TGTGCCATCAGAATCCGGGATTTGAATGAAAAACTGTTTTTT | CAIRIRDLNEKLFF
- | - | TRBJ1-6 | TRBV3-1/TRBV3-2 | TGTGCCAGCAGCCGCGTACAGGCGGATAATTCACCCCTCCACTTT | CASSRVQADNSPLHF
TRBD1 | - | TRBJ1-2 | TRBV18 | TGTGCCAGCTCAACAGGGGAGGACTATGGCTACACCTTC | CASSTGEDYGYTF
TRBD2 | - | TRBJ2-1 | TRBV5-1 | TGCGCCAGCAGCAGCGGACTAGCGGGGGGGTTTGTTGAGCAGTTCTTC | CASSSGLAGGFVEQFF
TRBD1 | - | TRBJ2-5 | TRBV27 | TGTGCCAGCAGTCTAAGGGGGCGGGCAGAGACCCAGTACTTC | CASSLRGRAETQYF
- | - | TRBJ1-5 | TRBV30 | TGTGCCTGGAGTGTTCAGGGATCTCAGCCCCAGCATTTT | CAWSVQGSQPQHF
- | - | TRBJ1-2 | TRBV5-1 | TGCGCCAGCAGCGGACATCCCAACTATGGCTACACCTTC | CASSGHPNYGYTF
- | - | TRBJ2-1 | TRBV5-1 | TGCGCCAGCAGCTTGGGGCCCCCCAGGGATGAGCAGTTCTTC | CASSLGPPRDEQFF
TRBD1 | - | TRBJ2-5 | TRBV23-1 | TGCGCCAGCAGTCACAGGGGGCAAGAGACCCAGTACTTC | CASSHRGQETQYF
- | - | TRBJ2-1 | TRBV30 | TGTGCCTGGAGCCCCGGGACACCCTCGTTTGGATTCTTC | CAWSPGTPSFGFF
TRBD1 | few | TRBJ2-7 | TRBV11-2 | TGTGCCAGCAGCCACACAGGGGGGAGCTCCTACGAGCAGTACTTC | CASSHTGGSSYEQYF
- | - | TRBJ2-5 | TRBV21-1 | TGTGCCAGCAGCAAAGCCCCCGAACTAGCGGGAGGGCCCAACCAAGAGACCCAGTACTTC | CASSKAPELAGGPNQETQYF
- | - | TRBJ1-5 | TRBV6-6 | TGTGCCAGCAGTTCCAGGACAGGCAATCAGCCCCAGCATTTT | CASSSRTGNQPQHF
- | - | TRBJ1-2 | TRBV11-2 | TGTGCCAGCAGCTCCCTGAGCCGGGACGGTGTAGGCTACACCTTC | CASSSLSRDGVGYTF
- | - | TRBJ2-5 | TRBV29-1 | TGCAGCGGTGCAATTATTACCGGGACCCAGCTTCGAGAGACCCAGTACTTC | CSGAIITGTQLRETQYF
- | - | TRBJ1-4 | TRBV2 | TGTGCCAGCAGGATCGGTGAAAAACTGTTTTTT | CASRIGEKLFF
- | - | TRBJ2-1 | TRBV5-1 | TGCGCCAGCAGCCAGGACAATGAGCAGTTCTTC | CASSQDNEQFF
TRBD2 | - | TRBJ2-3 | TRBV6-4 | TGTGCCAGCAGTGAGGGACTAGCCACAGATACGCAGTATTTT | CASSEGLATDTQYF
- | - | TRBJ1-1 | TRBV2 | TGTGCCACCCGGGGCAGGTCGAACACTGAAGCTTTCTTT | CATRGRSNTEAFF
- | - | TRBJ2-7 | TRBV28 | TGTGCCAGCACCTCCAATCACGAGCAGTACTTC | CASTSNHEQYF
- | - | TRBJ1-2 | TRBV6-5 | TGTGCCAGCAGTTACGACAGAAACTATGGCTACACCTTC | CASSYDRNYGYTF
- | - | TRBJ1-3 | TRBV19 | TGTGCCAGTAGTAACTACCGGACAGCCTCTGGAAACACCATATATTTT | CASSNYRTASGNTIYF
TRBD1 | - | TRBJ1-1 | TRBV6-5 | TGTGCCACATTCCGGACAGGGGACACTGAAGCTTTCTTT | CATFRTGDTEAFF
TRBD1 | - | TRBJ2-1 | TRBV19 | TGTGCCAGTATAGGGGGCATGAGGGATGAGCAGTTCTTC | CASIGGMRDEQFF
- | - | TRBJ1-1 | TRBV7-2 | TGTGCCAGCAGCTTTAGGGAGGGGAACACTGAAGCTTTCTTT | CASSFREGNTEAFF
- | - | TRBJ1-5 | TRBV19 | TGTGCCAGTAGTATAGATCAGACAGTCAATCAGCCCCAGCATTTT | CASSIDQTVNQPQHF
- | once | TRBJ1-2 | TRBV6-5 | TGTGCCAGCAACCCGACCGGGGGCGCGAATTATGGCTACACCTTC | CASNPTGGANYGYTF